This T cell receptor beta chain was sequenced for a study of vaccination and CD4 T cells after COVID-19. About the study: Convalescent individuals numbered four females and six males, two being Hispanic. Study-wide findings and caveats: Median SARS-CoV-2-reactive clonotype numbers went up from approximately 21 to 40, but not significantly.

The Oncomine TCR Beta short-read assay sequenced DNA from cultured CD4+ T cells. TCRdb called the PCR reads again in MiXCR, with one record for every CDR3 protein. The sample yields over 13,000 distinct CDR3 sequences, about 24% seen once. Details on this clonotype: The antigen is undetermined.

The germline CDR1 and CDR2 sequences are LNHDA and SQIVND (reference sequence). The CDR3 is 16 residues long. Trimming removed 6 bases at V and 4 bases at J, with 22 bases between. Treatment noted: approximately 9-day PBMC culture with coronavirus spike peptide pools or control peptides (ViraFEST assay). Antigen-specific T cells were expanded with peptide pools by ViraFEST, and TCRs were then sequenced. The clonotype comes from a human donor who had recovered from COVID-19. The chain carries TRBV19 and TRBJ2-7; D possibly uses TRBD1 or TRBD2 (6 bases each). The sample in question was CD4+ T cells from blood, cultured in vitro, obtained after SARS-CoV-2 vaccination. CDR3 bases: TGTGCCAGTAGCAAATGGGGGGCACCAGGGGATTACGAGCAGTACTTC. It is translated as CASSKWGAPGDYEQYF.